This T cell receptor beta chain was identified during a study of T cells in localized non-small cell lung cancer. This clone was observed a handful of times. In germline, CDR1 is MNHEY, CDR2 SVGAGI. Trimming removed 6 bases from V and 8 bases from J, with 17 bases in between. This CDR3 region has 15 residues. Assay used: immunoSEQ multiplex PCR; TCRdb lists only in-frame clones, some missing. The repertoire includes roughly 16,000 clones, approximately 85% of them detected once, and approximately 20% sits in the top ten. The sequencing here drew on peripheral blood, taken before any cancer treatment. The rearrangement joins TRBV6-5 to TRBJ1-6; D gene unclear. The source is an older male donor with stage I lung adenocarcinoma. Here the CDR3 reads CASSRYHVRHSPLHF. The CDR3 nucleotides read TGTGCCAGCAGCCGTTACCACGTCCGACATTCACCCCTCCACTTT.